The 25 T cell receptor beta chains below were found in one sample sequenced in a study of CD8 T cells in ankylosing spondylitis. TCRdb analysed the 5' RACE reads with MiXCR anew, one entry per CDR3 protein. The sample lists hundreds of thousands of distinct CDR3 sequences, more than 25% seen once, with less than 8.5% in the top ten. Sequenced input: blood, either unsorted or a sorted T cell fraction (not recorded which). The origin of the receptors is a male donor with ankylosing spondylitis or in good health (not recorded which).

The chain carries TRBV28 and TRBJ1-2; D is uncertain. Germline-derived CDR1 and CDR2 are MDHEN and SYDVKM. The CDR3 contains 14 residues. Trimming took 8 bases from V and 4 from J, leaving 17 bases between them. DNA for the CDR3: TGTGCCAGCTTCCCCCACGCAGCAACCTATGGCTACACCTTC. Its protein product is CASFPHAATYGYTF.

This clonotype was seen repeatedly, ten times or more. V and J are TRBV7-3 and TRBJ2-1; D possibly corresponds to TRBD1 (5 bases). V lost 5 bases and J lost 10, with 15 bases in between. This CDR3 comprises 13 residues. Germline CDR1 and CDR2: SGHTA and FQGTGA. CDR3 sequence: CASSPAGFDEQFF. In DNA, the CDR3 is TGTGCCAGCAGCCCGGCAGGGTTTGACGAGCAGTTCTTC.

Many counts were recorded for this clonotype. The CDR3 loop is CASSLGGANNSPLHF. The CDR3, as DNA: TGCGCCAGCAGCTTGGGAGGGGCTAATAATTCACCCCTCCACTTT. The chain uses TRBV5-1 and TRBJ1-6; a weak D match, TRBD1 (5 bases). V lost 0 bases and J 5 bases, leaving 9 bases between the germline ends. This CDR3 is built from 15 residues. Germline CDR1 reads SGHRS; CDR2 reads YFSETQ.

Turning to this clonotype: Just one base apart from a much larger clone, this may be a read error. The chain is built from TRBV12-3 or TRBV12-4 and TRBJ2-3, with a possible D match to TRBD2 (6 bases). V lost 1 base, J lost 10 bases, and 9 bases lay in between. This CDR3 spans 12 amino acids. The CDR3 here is CASSLGGGAQYF. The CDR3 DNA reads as TGTGCCAGCAGTTTAGGAGGAGGGGCGCAGTATTTT.

CDR3 sequence reads: CASSQDKNSLNEQFF. CDR3 in DNA: TGTGCCAGCAGCCAAGATAAGAACTCCCTGAATGAGCAGTTCTTC. The chain uses TRBV4-2 and TRBJ2-1; D is uncertain. Looked up from germline, CDR1 is LGHNA and CDR2 is YNFKEQ. The CDR3 totals 15 residues. V was shortened by 0 bases and J by 7 bases, with 13 bases between the two germline ends.

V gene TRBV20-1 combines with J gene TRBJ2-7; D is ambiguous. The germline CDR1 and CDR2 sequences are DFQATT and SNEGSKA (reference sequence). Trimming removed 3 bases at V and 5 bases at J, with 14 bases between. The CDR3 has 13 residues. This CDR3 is CSASFEFNNEQYF. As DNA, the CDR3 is TGCAGTGCTAGCTTTGAGTTTAACAACGAGCAGTACTTC.

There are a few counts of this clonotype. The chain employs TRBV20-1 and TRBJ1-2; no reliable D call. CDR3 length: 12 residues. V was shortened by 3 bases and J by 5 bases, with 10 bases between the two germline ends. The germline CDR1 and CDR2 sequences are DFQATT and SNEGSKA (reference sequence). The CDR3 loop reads CSASPGMYGYTF. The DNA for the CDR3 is TGCAGTGCTAGTCCGGGGATGTATGGCTACACCTTC.

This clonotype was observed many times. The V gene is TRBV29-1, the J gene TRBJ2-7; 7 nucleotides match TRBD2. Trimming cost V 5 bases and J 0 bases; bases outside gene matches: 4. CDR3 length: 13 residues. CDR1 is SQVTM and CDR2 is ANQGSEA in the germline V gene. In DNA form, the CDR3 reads TGCAGCGTTACTAGCGCCATCTCCTACGAGCAGTACTTC. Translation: CSVTSAISYEQYF.

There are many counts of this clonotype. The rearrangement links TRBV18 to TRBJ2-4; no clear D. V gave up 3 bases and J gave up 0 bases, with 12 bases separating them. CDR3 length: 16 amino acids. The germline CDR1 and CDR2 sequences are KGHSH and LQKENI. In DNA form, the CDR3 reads TGTGCCAGCTCACCTCCGCGCAGTCTAGCCAAAAACATTCAGTACTTC. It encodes CASSPPRSLAKNIQYF.

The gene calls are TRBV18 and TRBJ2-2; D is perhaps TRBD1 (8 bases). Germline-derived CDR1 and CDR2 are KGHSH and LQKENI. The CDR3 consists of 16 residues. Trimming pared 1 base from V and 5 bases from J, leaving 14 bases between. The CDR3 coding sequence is TGTGCCAGCTCACCACAGCGGGACAGGCGGACCGGGGAGCTGTTTTTT. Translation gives CASSPQRDRRTGELFF.

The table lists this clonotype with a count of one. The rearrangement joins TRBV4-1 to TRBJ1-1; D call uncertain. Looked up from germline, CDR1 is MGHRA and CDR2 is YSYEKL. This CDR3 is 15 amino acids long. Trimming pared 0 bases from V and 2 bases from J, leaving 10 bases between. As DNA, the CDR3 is TGCGCCAGCAGCCAAGAGCAGTCCGCTAACACTGAAGCTTTCTTT. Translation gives CASSQEQSANTEAFF.

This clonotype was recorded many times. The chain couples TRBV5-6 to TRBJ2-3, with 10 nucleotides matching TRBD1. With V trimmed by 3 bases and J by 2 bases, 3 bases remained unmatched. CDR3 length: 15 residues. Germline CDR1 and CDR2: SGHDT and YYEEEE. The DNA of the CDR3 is TGTGCCAGCAGCTCGGGACAGGGGCACACAGATACGCAGTATTTT. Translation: CASSSGQGHTDTQYF.

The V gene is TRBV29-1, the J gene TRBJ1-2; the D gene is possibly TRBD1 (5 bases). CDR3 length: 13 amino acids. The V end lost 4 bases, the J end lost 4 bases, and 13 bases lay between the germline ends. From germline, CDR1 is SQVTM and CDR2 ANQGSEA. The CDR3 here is CSVGGGQGYGYTF. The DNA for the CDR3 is TGCAGCGTTGGAGGAGGGCAGGGCTATGGCTACACCTTC.

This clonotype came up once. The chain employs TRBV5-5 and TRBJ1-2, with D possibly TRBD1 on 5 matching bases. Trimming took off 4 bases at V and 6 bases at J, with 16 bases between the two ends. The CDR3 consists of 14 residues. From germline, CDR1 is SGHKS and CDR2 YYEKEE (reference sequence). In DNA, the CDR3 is TGTGCCAGCAGCCTACCGGCAGGGTGGCATGGCTACACCTTC. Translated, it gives CASSLPAGWHGYTF.

CDR3 sequence: CASSLSVAGGYETQYF. CDR3 coding DNA: TGTGCCAGCAGCCTCAGCGTAGCGGGAGGGTACGAGACCCAGTACTTC. This rearrangement joins TRBV5-6 to TRBJ2-5; TRBD2 aligns across 11 bases. V shed 4 bases and J 5 bases; nucleotides not matched to a gene: 10. Germline values: CDR1 SGHDT, CDR2 YYEEEE. The CDR3 is made up of 16 amino acids.

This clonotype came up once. The CDR3 protein is CASSLVPTSGERSLFF. The CDR3 nucleotides read TGTGCCAGCAGCTTAGTGCCGACTAGCGGGGAACGCTCGTTGTTTTTT. The chain carries TRBV5-5 and TRBJ2-2; 11 bases match TRBD2. The CDR3 runs to 16 residues. The V gene's germline CDR1 is SGHKS and CDR2 YYEKEE (reference sequence). V was pared by 2 bases and J by 15 bases, with 15 bases of the junction left unmatched.

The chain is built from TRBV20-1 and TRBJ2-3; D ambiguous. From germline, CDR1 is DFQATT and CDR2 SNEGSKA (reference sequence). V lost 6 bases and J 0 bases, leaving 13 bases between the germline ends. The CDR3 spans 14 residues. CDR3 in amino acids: CSASSLASTDTQYF. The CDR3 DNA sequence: TGCAGTGCCTCTTCTTTAGCCAGCACAGATACGCAGTATTTT.

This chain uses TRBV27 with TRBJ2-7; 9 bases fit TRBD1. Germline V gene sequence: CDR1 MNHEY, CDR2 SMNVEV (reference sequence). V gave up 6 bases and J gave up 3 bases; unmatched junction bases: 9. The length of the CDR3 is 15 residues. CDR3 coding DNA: TGTGCCAGCAGCCCTCTCCGGGACAGGGTCTACGAGCAGTACTTC. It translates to CASSPLRDRVYEQYF.

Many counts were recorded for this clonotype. As DNA, the CDR3 is TGTGCCAGCAGTTTTCCGCTACAGACAAACACCGGGGAGCTGTTTTTT. It translates to CASSFPLQTNTGELFF. The V call is TRBV12-3 or TRBV12-4, the J call TRBJ2-2; D gene unclear. The V end lost 3 bases, the J end lost 2 bases, and 13 bases lay between the germline ends. The CDR3 runs 16 residues.

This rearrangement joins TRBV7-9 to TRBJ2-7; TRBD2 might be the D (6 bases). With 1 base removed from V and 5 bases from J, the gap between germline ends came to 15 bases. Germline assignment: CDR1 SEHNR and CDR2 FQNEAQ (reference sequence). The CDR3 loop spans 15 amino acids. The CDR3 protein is CASSLDAGTHHEQYF. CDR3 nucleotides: TGTGCCAGCAGCTTAGACGCGGGGACCCACCACGAGCAGTACTTC. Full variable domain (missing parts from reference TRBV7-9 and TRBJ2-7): DTGVSQNPRHKITKRGQNVTFRCDPISEHNRLYWYRQTLGQGPEFLTYFQNEAQLEKSRLLSDRFSAERPKGSFSTLEIQRTEQGDSAMYLCASSLDAGTHHEQYFGPGTRLTVT.

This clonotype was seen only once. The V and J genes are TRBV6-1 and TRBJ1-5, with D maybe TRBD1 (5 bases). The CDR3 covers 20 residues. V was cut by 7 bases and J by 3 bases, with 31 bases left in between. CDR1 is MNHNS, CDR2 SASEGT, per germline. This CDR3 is CASTRRTLGGMGVNNQPQHF. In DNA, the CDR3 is TGTGCCAGCACGAGAAGGACCCTAGGAGGGATGGGGGTTAACAATCAGCCCCAGCATTTT.

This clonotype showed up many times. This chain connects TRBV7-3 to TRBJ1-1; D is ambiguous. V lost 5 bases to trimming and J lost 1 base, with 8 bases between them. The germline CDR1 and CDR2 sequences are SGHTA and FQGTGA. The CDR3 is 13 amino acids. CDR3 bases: TGTGCCAGCAGCGTGACAAGGAACACTGAAGCTTTCTTT. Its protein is CASSVTRNTEAFF.

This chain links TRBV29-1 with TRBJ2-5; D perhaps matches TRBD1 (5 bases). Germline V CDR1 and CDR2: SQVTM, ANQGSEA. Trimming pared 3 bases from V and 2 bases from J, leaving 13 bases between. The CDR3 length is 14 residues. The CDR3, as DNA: TGCAGCGTTGAGTTGGCAGGGTTTCAAGAGACCCAGTACTTC. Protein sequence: CSVELAGFQETQYF. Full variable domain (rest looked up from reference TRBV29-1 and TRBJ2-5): SAVISQKPSRDICQRGTSLTIQCQVDSQVTMMFWYRQQPGQSLTLIATANQGSEATYESGFVIDKFPISRPNLTFSTLTVSNMSPEDSSIYLCSVELAGFQETQYFGPGTRLLVL.

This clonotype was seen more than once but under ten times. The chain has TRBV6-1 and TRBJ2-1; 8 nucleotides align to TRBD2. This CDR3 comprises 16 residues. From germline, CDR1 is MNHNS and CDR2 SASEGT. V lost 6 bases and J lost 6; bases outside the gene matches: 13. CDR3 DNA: TGTGCCAGCAGGAAAACTAGCGGATTCACCGGCAATGAGCAGTTCTTC. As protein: CASRKTSGFTGNEQFF.

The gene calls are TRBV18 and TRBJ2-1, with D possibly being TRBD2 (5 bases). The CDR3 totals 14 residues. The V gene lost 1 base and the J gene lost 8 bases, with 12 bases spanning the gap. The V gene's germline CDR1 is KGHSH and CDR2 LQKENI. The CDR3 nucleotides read TGTGCCAGCTCACCACAGCGGACCGGCGATGAGCAGTTCTTC. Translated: CASSPQRTGDEQFF.